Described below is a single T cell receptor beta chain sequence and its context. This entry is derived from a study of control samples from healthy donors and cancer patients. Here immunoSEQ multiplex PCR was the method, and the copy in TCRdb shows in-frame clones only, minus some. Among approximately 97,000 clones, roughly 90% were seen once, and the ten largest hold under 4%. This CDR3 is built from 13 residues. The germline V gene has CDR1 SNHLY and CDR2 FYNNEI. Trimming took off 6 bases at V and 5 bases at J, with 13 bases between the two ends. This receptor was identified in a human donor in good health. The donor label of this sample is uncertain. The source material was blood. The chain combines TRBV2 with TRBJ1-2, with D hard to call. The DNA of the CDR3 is TGTGCCAGCAGATGGGAGGAGAGTTATGGCTACACCTTC. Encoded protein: CASRWEESYGYTF. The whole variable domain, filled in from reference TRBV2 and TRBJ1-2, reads EPEVTQTPSHQVTQMGQEVILRCVPISNHLYFYWYRQILGQKVEFLVSFYNNEISEKSEIFDDQFSVERPDGSNFTLKIRSTKLEDSAMYFCASRWEESYGYTFGSGTRLTVV.